The TCR beta chain under discussion was sequenced for a study of CD8 T cells in ankylosing spondylitis. Broader study findings: Characteristic, it appeared, of ankylosing spondylitis blood was a TCR beta motif of about eight highly homologous variants. It was reported that disease-linked clones were significantly enriched in matched ankylosing spondylitis synovial fluid.

In the case of this clonotype: What it recognizes is unknown.

The germline V gene encodes CDR1 DFQATT and CDR2 SNEGSKA (reference sequence). The CDR3 extends over 14 amino acids. The V and J ends lost 4 bases and 5 bases, in that order; junction bases with no gene match: 7. With molecular barcodes, quantitative 5'-RACE was used to make the TCR beta libraries. TCRdb processed the 5' RACE reads anew with MiXCR; each CDR3 protein has one entry. Of roughly 120,000 distinct CDR3 sequences listed, roughly an eighth were seen once; the top ten hold 2.5% to 3.5%. This TCR derives from a female donor with ankylosing spondylitis or in good health (not recorded which). This chain connects TRBV20-1 to TRBJ2-3; TRBD2 agrees at 9 bases. The specimen was blood, either unsorted or a sorted T cell fraction (not recorded which). CDR3 region: CSANQRGVRDTQYF. The CDR3 DNA follows: TGCAGTGCTAATCAGCGGGGGGTAAGAGATACGCAGTATTTT.